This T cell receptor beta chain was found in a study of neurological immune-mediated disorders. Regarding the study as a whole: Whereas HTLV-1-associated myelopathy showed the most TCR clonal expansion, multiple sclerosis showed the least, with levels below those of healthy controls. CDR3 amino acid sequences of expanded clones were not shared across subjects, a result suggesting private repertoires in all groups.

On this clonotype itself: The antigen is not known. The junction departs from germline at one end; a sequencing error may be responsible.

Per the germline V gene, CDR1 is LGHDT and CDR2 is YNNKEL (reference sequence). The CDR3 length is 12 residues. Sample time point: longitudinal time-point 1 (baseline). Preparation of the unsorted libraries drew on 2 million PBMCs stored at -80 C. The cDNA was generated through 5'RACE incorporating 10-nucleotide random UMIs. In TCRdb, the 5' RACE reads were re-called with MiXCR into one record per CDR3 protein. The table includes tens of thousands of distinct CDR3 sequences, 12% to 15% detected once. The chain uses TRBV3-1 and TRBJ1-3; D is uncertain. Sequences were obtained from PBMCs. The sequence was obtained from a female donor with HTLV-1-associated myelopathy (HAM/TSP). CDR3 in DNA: TGTACCAGCAGCCAAGGAGGAAACACCATATATTTT. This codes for CTSSQGGNTIYF.